This T cell receptor beta chain emerged from a study of shared clonotypes between healthy human individuals (dated by TCRdb to 2018 to 2020). The study in broad terms: Two women and a few men aged 18 to 49 years were included in the cohort. Per donor, leukapheresis produced somewhere between about 0.8 and 9.5 billion PBMCs. For each donor, CD4 naive and CD4 memory were each run on three plates, CD8 naive on two plates, and CD8 memory on one plate. Blood TCR repertoires of roughly five healthy adults were deeply sequenced to estimate repertoire size and the extent of clonotype sharing between individuals. Libraries were prepared and TCR repertoires were sequenced by different laboratories using diverse techniques, in order to increase sequencing depth and limit assay-specific biases. Broader findings and caveats from the paper: Even with the large sequencing depth, rarefaction of the sorted-subset datasets indicated that sequencing was incomplete. Compared with non-shared clonotypes, clonotypes shared by all four sorted-subset donors had higher generation probabilities. Sampling was restricted to blood, and TCR repertoires in tissue are likely to differ from TCR repertoires in blood. Naive subsets generally had larger estimated clonotype richness than memory subsets. The small number of donors limited the genetic and exposure-history diversity represented. Pairwise subsampling indicated that sequencing depth was expected to affect the degree of clonotype sharing among donors. Sharing across a few donors was observed for 5% to 6.5% of naive CD4, around 3.5% of naive CD8, about 2.3% of memory CD4, and 0.4% of memory CD8 clonotypes.

Trimming costs V 0 bases and J 0 bases, and their ends lie 17 bases apart. Based on the germline V gene, the CDR1 and CDR2 sequences are SGHTA and FQGNSA. The CDR3 starts with the cysteine, ends with the phenylalanine, and has 19 residues. Just CDR3 DNA is preserved here, 57 bases in frame from base 1. The donors were healthy, HIV-negative adults who had no recently reported acute infections or vaccinations. Only Caucasian adults living in Nashville, Tennessee, USA were represented among the donors. CD4+ T cells were enriched by magnetic negative selection, after which naive cells were positively selected on CD45RA and the negative fraction was taken as the memory subset. Blood was collected by leukapheresis, and PBMCs were isolated by Ficoll-Histopaque density gradient centrifugation and then cryopreserved in liquid nitrogen vapor phase. Analytical flow cytometry was used to check the purity and quantity of every magnetically sorted T cell population. Genomic DNA was isolated from each sorted fraction and quantified by UV absorbance on a Nanodrop 2000c.

TCR CDR3 regions were amplified from genomic DNA by multiplex PCR using the deep immunoSEQ assay. For each cell subset, the extracted genomic DNA was distributed evenly across all wells of several immunoSEQ 96-well plates, and each plate served as one replicate. For sorted subsets, about 200 ng genomic DNA, equal to about 30,000 T cell genomes, was loaded into each replicate PCR. Purified libraries were measured with a Qubit 3.0 fluorometer, size-checked on a Bioanalyzer 2100, and measured again with the KAPA Library Quantification kit. Every immunoSEQ 96-well plate was sequenced on a separate single-read 150-cycle Illumina NextSeq 550 flow cell. Under the source paper's analysis protocol: Because only junctional sequences without quality scores were contained in the immunoSEQ output, filtering matching that applied to full-length reads could not be performed. Sequences were annotated with PyIR, a Python wrapper for IgBLAST v1.9, using IMGT germline references to assign V/J genes and CDR3. Any read was removed if the V/J assignment was weak (E-value above 1e-6), the CDR3 was missing, or the read contained stop codons, out-of-frame junctions, or ambiguous translated residues. V3J clonotypes were defined as sequences sharing the same inferred V gene, J gene, and CDR3 amino acid sequence. Percentage overlap between repertoires was computed as shared unique clonotypes divided by the size of the smaller repertoire. Richness of each repertoire was evaluated using RTK rarefaction, the Chao1 estimator, and Recon v2.1 estimates of unobserved clonotypes. OLGA was used to compute generation probabilities for all TCRbeta clonotypes that the gDNA method yielded from a few donors. TCRdb retrieved this table from immuneACCESS and kept in-frame rearrangements only. Not all clones are present; in checked studies, unresolved V genes account for under half, and no reason is known for the remainder. The DNA was the basis for D and trimming; V, J and clone size are from that table. This sample is represented by 2 million to 3 million clones; 93% of them were singletons. Roughly 0.39% of the sample is held by the ten biggest clonotypes.

This clone was recorded only once. Its antigen is unknown. No base quality information exists; no much larger clone differs at one position. This chain is built from TRBV7-2 and TRBJ2-2; the D gene identity is not certain. Sequenced material: naive CD4+ T cells from PBMCs. Explained via the paper, the cell subset or site label denotes: CD45RA+ positively selected. This TCR was recovered from a man aged 18 to 30 in good health. Some clones in this sample may be carry-over from other donors' samples. The base sequence is TGTGCCAGCAGCTTAGCCCGGGCCATACCCCGCGCGAACACCGGGGAGCTGTTTTTT. It is translated as CASSLARAIPRANTGELFF.